This TCR beta chain was captured by sequencing in a study of cytomegalovirus exposure and HLA in healthy donors. Germline loops: CDR1 SSHAT, CDR2 FNYEAQ (reference sequence). This CDR3 spans 15 amino acids. Regarding the study as a whole: A later analysis linked a missense DCLRE1C variant to TCR beta V- and J-gene trimming.

Notes on this clone: Its cognate antigen is unknown. Sequence at one end of the junction differs from germline and may be a read error.

PCR amplification relied on 60 Vbeta primers (plus 13 Jbeta primers). Under the authors' procedure: There were 70 million to 95 million unique TCR beta chains by a later count, and 10 million to 12 million of them were shared. This table comes from immunoSEQ multiplex PCR, and its TCRdb copy is limited to in-frame clones, with some not included. V and J calls plus clone size are reproduced from that table; the DNA served to infer D and trimming. The table includes over 120,000 clones, about 80% detected once. Specimen: PBMCs. This clonotype originated in a woman aged 55-69 years in good health and CMV-seropositive. The chain recombines TRBV7-7 with TRBJ2-5; 7 bases fit TRBD2. The chain's CDR3 is CASSSTGGGEGTQYF. The DNA for the CDR3 is TGTGCTAGCAGCTCAACGGGGGGTGGGGAAGGGACCCAGTACTTC. Supplemented by reference TRBV7-7 and TRBJ2-5, the full variable domain reads GAGVSQSPRYKVTKRGQDVTLRCDPISSHATLYWYQQALGQGPEFLTYFNYEAQPDKSGLPSDRFSAERPEGSISTLTIQRTEQRDSAMYRCASSSTGGGEGTQYFGPGTRLLVL.